This T cell receptor beta chain emerged from a study of control samples from healthy donors and cancer patients (dated by TCRdb to 2018 to 2020). CDR1 SGHRS and CDR2 YFSETQ were looked up in the germline V gene. After removal of 5 bases from V and 1 base from J, the junction retains 11 bases not matched to a gene. The CDR3 contains 16 residues, cysteine and phenylalanine counted. The retained sequence is limited to the CDR3, 48 bases, with the frame set at the first base. The method behind the library was the immunoSEQ multiplex PCR assay. TCRdb stores this immuneACCESS table with in-frame sequences only. Part of the clones is absent; in the studies checked, under half of the shortfall reflects unresolved V genes, and no reason is known for the rest. This sample gives fewer than 200,000 clones in total; around 93% of them show up just once. The ten most abundant clones make up 1.4% to 1.5% of the sample.

This clone appeared a single time. Its antigen is not yet known. There are no base qualities to consult, and no much larger clone falls within one base. Input material: blood. This sequence originates from a man in his late teens or twenties in good health. The rearranged chain carries TRBV5-1 and TRBJ1-2; the junction holds 7 bases that match TRBD1. The DNA sequence is given as TGCGCCAGCAGGTCACAGACAGGGAATCTTAACTATGGCTACACCTTC. Translated, this is CASRSQTGNLNYGYTF.